These T cell receptor beta chains were read from a single sample in a study of blood T cell repertoires in COVID-19. TCRdb keeps only in-frame clones here, not all; method: immunoSEQ multiplex PCR. The sample lists some 160,000 clones, about 89% occurring once. Sequenced: peripheral blood. Every receptor here comes from a man aged 55 to 70 with acute or convalescent COVID-19. The CDR3 runs from the conserved cysteine through the conserved F or W. Fields, in order: D gene, J gene, clone size, V gene, CDR3 protein, CDR3 DNA. The D gene is left open where the match is weak. Clone size is given for some rows only: seen once, a few or many times, or a class if the clone is expanded.

D: NA; J: TRBJ2-7; size: NA; V: TRBV30; CDR3: CAWQVSSYEQYF; DNA: TGTGCCTGGCAGGTCTCCTCCTACGAGCAGTACTTC
D: NA; J: TRBJ1-1; size: few; V: TRBV30; CDR3: CAWSVSQNTEAFF; DNA: TGTGCCTGGAGTGTTAGTCAGAACACTGAAGCTTTCTTT
D: NA; J: TRBJ2-7; size: few; V: TRBV18; CDR3: CASSPTLSSYEQYF; DNA: TGTGCCAGCTCACCCACCCTCAGCTCCTACGAGCAGTACTTC
D: TRBD1; J: TRBJ2-3; size: NA; V: TRBV6-1; CDR3: CASSGRTGADSADTQYF; DNA: TGTGCCAGCAGTGGAAGGACAGGGGCGGATAGTGCAGATACGCAGTATTTT
D: TRBD2; J: TRBJ2-7; size: NA; V: TRBV5-1; CDR3: CASSLGASGGYEQYF; DNA: TGCGCCAGCAGCTTGGGTGCTAGCGGGGGATACGAGCAGTACTTC
D: NA; J: TRBJ2-6; size: NA; V: TRBV23-1; CDR3: CASSQFIGQLRPGANVLTF; DNA: TGCGCCAGCAGTCAATTTATCGGACAGTTAAGGCCTGGGGCCAACGTCCTGACTTTC
D: NA; J: TRBJ2-7; size: once; V: TRBV5-4; CDR3: CASSLAGGSPSYEQYF; DNA: TGTGCCAGCAGCTTGGCTGGGGGGTCTCCCTCCTACGAGCAGTACTTC
D: TRBD1; J: TRBJ1-2; size: NA; V: TRBV6-2/TRBV6-3; CDR3: CASSSAGTGSRGYTF; DNA: TGTGCCAGCAGTTCAGCCGGGACAGGGAGCCGCGGCTACACCTTC
D: NA; J: TRBJ1-2; size: NA; V: TRBV30; CDR3: CAWNRGRGIEGYTF; DNA: TGTGCCTGGAATAGGGGCAGGGGAATCGAGGGCTACACCTTC
D: NA; J: TRBJ1-2; size: NA; V: TRBV25-1; CDR3: CASSGQANYGYTF; DNA: TGTGCCAGCAGTGGACAGGCTAACTATGGCTACACCTTC
D: NA; J: TRBJ1-4; size: few; V: TRBV19; CDR3: CASSNRQTINEKLFF; DNA: TGTGCCAGTAGTAACCGACAGACCATTAATGAAAAACTGTTTTTT
D: TRBD1; J: TRBJ1-1; size: NA; V: TRBV6-2/TRBV6-3; CDR3: CASSYSRTGWTEAFF; DNA: TGTGCCAGCAGTTACTCCCGGACAGGGTGGACTGAAGCTTTCTTT
D: NA; J: TRBJ1-6; size: NA; V: TRBV13; CDR3: CASSQARGNSPLHF; DNA: TGTGCCAGCAGCCAGGCCCGGGGGAATTCACCCCTCCACTTT
D: NA; J: TRBJ2-7; size: NA; V: TRBV6-5; CDR3: CASSPGTPNAYEQYF; DNA: TGTGCCAGCAGCCCCGGGACTCCAAATGCCTACGAGCAGTACTTC
D: TRBD1; J: TRBJ2-1; size: NA; V: TRBV27; CDR3: CASMQGAWNEQFF; DNA: TGTGCCAGCATGCAGGGGGCATGGAATGAGCAGTTCTTC
D: TRBD1; J: TRBJ1-1; size: NA; V: TRBV5-6; CDR3: CASSLGTDRGTEAFF; DNA: TGTGCCAGCAGCCTTGGGACAGACAGAGGCACTGAAGCTTTCTTT
D: NA; J: TRBJ1-3; size: NA; V: TRBV6-5; CDR3: CASSYGRGDTIYF; DNA: TGTGCCAGCAGTTACGGCAGGGGTGACACCATATATTTT
D: TRBD1; J: TRBJ1-1; size: once; V: TRBV3-1/TRBV3-2; CDR3: CASSFRAQGAKNTEAFF; DNA: TGTGCCAGCAGCTTCAGAGCCCAGGGGGCAAAGAACACTGAAGCTTTCTTT
D: NA; J: TRBJ1-1; size: once; V: TRBV30; CDR3: CAWSTQGHTEAFF; DNA: TGTGCCTGGAGTACGCAGGGGCACACTGAAGCTTTCTTT
D: TRBD1; J: TRBJ1-2; size: NA; V: TRBV5-1; CDR3: CASSKGQGNYGYTF; DNA: TGCGCCAGCAGTAAGGGACAGGGGAACTATGGCTACACCTTC